These 8 T cell receptor beta chains were sequenced from one sample in a study of blood T cells in healthy people across ages. Using a J-beta primer mix together with a sample-barcoded 5' primer, a second PCR was run for about 6 to 11 cycles. TCRdb processed the 5' RACE reads anew with MiXCR; each CDR3 protein has one entry. The sample carries about 580,000 distinct CDR3 sequences, 40% to 55% recorded once. Material for sequencing was blood. The receptors derive from an elderly man in good health.

This clonotype was seen at least ten times. J is TRBJ2-7 and V is TRBV10-2; TRBD1 matches 7 bases. Trimming cost V 6 bases and J 5 bases; bases outside gene matches: 10. CDR3 size: 14 residues. Germline V lookup: CDR1 WSHSY, CDR2 SAAADI. The CDR3 coding sequence is TGCGCCAGCAGCAGACAGGGAGAAGGCAACGAGCAGTACTTC. This translates into CASSRQGEGNEQYF.

The chain uses TRBV7-9 and TRBJ1-2; weak D call: TRBD1 (5 bases). Trimming left V 4 bases short and J 4 bases short, with 19 bases between. CDR3 length equals 16 residues. CDR1 and CDR2 (germline): SEHNR, FQNEAQ (reference sequence). In nucleotides, the CDR3 is TGTGCCAGCAGCTCCCCTAATGTGGGAAGGGGCTATGGCTACACCTTC. It is translated as CASSSPNVGRGYGYTF.

This clonotype is medium-sized by share. V and J are TRBV6-5 and TRBJ2-3; 8 nucleotides line up with TRBD2. With 0 bases clipped from V and 3 bases from J, the junction kept 11 bases outside the gene matches. The length of the CDR3 is 18 residues. Germline CDR1 reads MNHEY; CDR2 reads SVGAGI. The CDR3 DNA reads TGTGCCAGCAGTTACTCGAAGGGGGGACTAGAGATAACAGATACGCAGTATTTT. It specifies CASSYSKGGLEITDTQYF.

Concerning this clonotype: This could be a read error, since a much larger clone is one nucleotide away. The V call is TRBV7-2, the J call TRBJ2-3; perhaps D is TRBD1 or TRBD2 (5 bases each). Germline CDR1 SGHTA, CDR2 FQGNSA. The CDR3 is 13 residues long. V gave up 5 bases and J gave up 5 bases, with 11 bases separating them. As DNA, the CDR3 is TGTGCCAGCAGCGTAAAGAGGGGAGATACGCAGTATTTT. It yields the protein CASSVKRGDTQYF.

This clonotype appeared a few times. This chain joins TRBV7-3 and TRBJ2-2; D call uncertain. The germline V gene encodes CDR1 SGHTA and CDR2 FQGTGA. V was trimmed by 2 bases and J by 10 bases, leaving 17 bases between them. The length of the CDR3 is 15 residues. The DNA for the CDR3 is TGTGCCAGCAGCTTACGCCGGACCGGTGCCGAGGAGCTGTTTTTT. Its protein product is CASSLRRTGAEELFF.

The V and J genes are TRBV28 and TRBJ2-5; D tentatively reads TRBD1 or TRBD2 (5 bases each). Near its end, the DNA agrees better with TRBJ2-7, so the J call may be wrong. This CDR3 contains 15 residues. Germline loops: CDR1 MDHEN, CDR2 SYDVKM. The CDR3 DNA follows: TGTGCCTCGGGGACCCTCGAAGCCCGGGCACTCGAGCAGTACTTC. Translating it yields CASGTLEARALEQYF.

The genes are TRBV5-1 and TRBJ2-7; TRBD1 or TRBD2 may be the D gene (5 bases each). The CDR3 is made up of 14 amino acids. The germline V gene encodes CDR1 SGHRS and CDR2 YFSETQ. Trimming took off 3 bases at V and 6 bases at J, with 16 bases between the two ends. The CDR3 DNA reads TGCGCCAGCAGCTGCTCGCCAGGGAGTGTCGAGCAGTACTTC. Its translation: CASSCSPGSVEQYF.

This clonotype is a singleton in its sample. V and J are TRBV7-9 and TRBJ2-1; the match to TRBD1 covers 7 bases. The CDR3 extends over 15 amino acids. CDR1 is SEHNR, CDR2 FQNEAQ, per germline (reference sequence). The junction had 9 bases not matched to a gene; V was cut back by 4 bases and J by 6 bases. The CDR3 spells CASSCGSQGINEQFF. The CDR3 DNA reads as TGTGCCAGCAGCTGCGGATCACAGGGGATCAATGAGCAGTTCTTC.